This TCR beta chain was identified during a study of graft-versus-host responses after intestinal transplantation. Across the whole study: Transplant recipients had multivisceral, liver-intestinal, or isolated intestinal grafts.

The study's findings and limits: Some patients had graft-donor T cell macrochimerism, and their allografts showed high graft-versus-host to host-versus-graft clonal ratios.

Assay: immunoSEQ multiplex PCR; the TCRdb copy retains only in-frame clones and omits some. The sample holds around 110,000 clones, 87% seen once. As concerns this clone: Antigen specificity is unknown.

With 2 bases removed from V and 1 base from J, the gap between germline ends came to 12 bases. CDR3 length equals 15 residues. Germline V gives CDR1 SGHAT, CDR2 FQNNGV. The clonotype comes from a human donor who was the organ donor for an intestinal transplant. The chain is built from TRBV11-2 and TRBJ2-7; perhaps TRBD2 as D (6 bases). This sample comprised unstimulated CD4+ T cells sorted from spleen or lymph node cells, obtained before transplant. The CDR3 loop is CASSLSGEGSYEQYF. The CDR3 DNA reads TGTGCCAGCAGCTTATCGGGGGAAGGGTCCTACGAGCAGTACTTC.